Presented here are 7 T cell receptor beta chains from one specimen sequenced in a study of blood T cell repertoires in COVID-19 (dated by TCRdb to about 2020). The library was prepared using the immunoSEQ multiplex PCR assay. The immuneACCESS repertoire file appears here via TCRdb, limited to in-frame rearrangements. These files lack a portion of the clones; in checked studies, under half of the deficit traces to unresolved V genes, and the cause of the others is not known. The sample table shows 150,000 to 200,000 clones, and about 90% are seen once. The ten largest make up 4% of the sample. Sequenced sample: peripheral blood. The origin of the receptors is a woman aged 70 to 79 with acute or convalescent COVID-19.

This chain joins TRBV9 and TRBJ2-1, with 10 positions matching TRBD2. The length of the CDR3 is 17 residues. Losses at the gene ends were 2 bases for V and 1 base for J; bases not matched to a gene: 6. The germline gives CDR1 SGDLS, CDR2 YYNGEE. This CDR3 reads CASSVTSGTLSYNEQFF. The CDR3 DNA is TGTGCCAGCAGCGTTACTAGCGGGACCCTATCCTACAATGAGCAGTTCTTC.

This chain uses TRBV9 with TRBJ2-4; maybe TRBD2 (5 bases). CDR3 length: 15 amino acids. Per the germline V gene, CDR1 is SGDLS and CDR2 is YYNGEE. V lost 0 bases, J lost 1 base, and 8 bases lay in between. The CDR3: CASSVEGGAKNIQYF. CDR3 DNA sequence: TGTGCCAGCAGCGTAGAGGGCGGGGCCAAAAACATTCAGTACTTC.

The count of this clone is one. The rearrangement uses TRBV2 and TRBJ1-5; the D gene is possibly TRBD1 (5 bases). The CDR3 runs 14 residues. Germline lookup yields CDR1 SNHLY and CDR2 FYNNEI. V lost 6 bases and J 4 bases, leaving 13 bases between the germline ends. Here the CDR3 reads CASREGPINQPQHF. CDR3 coding DNA: TGTGCCAGCAGGGAGGGACCGATAAATCAGCCCCAGCATTTT.

The rearrangement links TRBV18 to TRBJ2-1; 10 bases line up with TRBD2. CDR1 and CDR2 from the germline V gene are KGHSH and LQKENI. The ends lost 0 bases at V and 6 bases at J; junction bases unmatched: 5. The CDR3 has 16 amino acids. CDR3 coding DNA: TGTGCCAGCTCACCACCGGGGAGCGGGAGGGCCAATGAGCAGTTCTTC. It translates to CASSPPGSGRANEQFF.

The V call is TRBV20-1, the J call TRBJ1-4, with D possibly TRBD1 on 5 matching bases. The germline gives CDR1 DFQATT, CDR2 SNEGSKA (reference sequence). This CDR3 spans 13 amino acids. V shed 3 bases and J shed 7 bases, with 12 bases lying between them. This CDR3 is CSASPQAGEKLFF. CDR3 sequence (DNA): TGCAGTGCTAGTCCACAGGCTGGTGAAAAACTGTTTTTT.

This clone was recorded a few times. This sequence joins TRBV19 and TRBJ1-5, with D uncertain. The CDR3 is made up of 14 amino acids. Trimming removed 4 bases at V and 10 bases at J, with 17 bases between. Germline-derived CDR1 and CDR2 are LNHDA and SQIVND (reference sequence). The CDR3 coding sequence is TGTGCCAGTAGTACCGGAGGTGAGTGGGCTCCCCAGCATTTT. Its translation is CASSTGGEWAPQHF.

The V and J genes are TRBV4-2 and TRBJ2-2, with 14 positions matching TRBD2. This CDR3 has 17 amino acids. Trimming took 4 bases from V and 2 from J; bases not matched to a gene: 3. The germline CDR1 and CDR2 sequences are LGHNA and YNFKEQ. In nucleotides, the CDR3 is TGTGCCAGCAGCCCGACTAGCGGGGGGGCCAACACCGGGGAGCTGTTTTTT. This gives the protein CASSPTSGGANTGELFF.